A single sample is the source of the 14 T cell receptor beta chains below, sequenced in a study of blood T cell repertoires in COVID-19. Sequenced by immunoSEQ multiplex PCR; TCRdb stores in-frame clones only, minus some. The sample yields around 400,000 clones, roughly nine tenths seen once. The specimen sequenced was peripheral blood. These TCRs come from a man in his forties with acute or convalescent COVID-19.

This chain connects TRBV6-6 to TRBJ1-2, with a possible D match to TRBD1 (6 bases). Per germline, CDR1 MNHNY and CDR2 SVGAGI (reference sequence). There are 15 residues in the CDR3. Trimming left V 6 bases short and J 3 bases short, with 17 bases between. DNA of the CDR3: TGTGCCAGCAGACCCCCTCAGGGGAATCACTATGGCTACACCTTC. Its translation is CASRPPQGNHYGYTF.

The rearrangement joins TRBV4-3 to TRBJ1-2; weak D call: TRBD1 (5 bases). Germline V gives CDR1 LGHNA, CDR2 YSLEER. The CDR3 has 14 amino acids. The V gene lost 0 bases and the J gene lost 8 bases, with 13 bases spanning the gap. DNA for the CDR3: TGCGCCAGCAGCCAAGATGGGGCAGTTGCAGGCTACACCTTC. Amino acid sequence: CASSQDGAVAGYTF.

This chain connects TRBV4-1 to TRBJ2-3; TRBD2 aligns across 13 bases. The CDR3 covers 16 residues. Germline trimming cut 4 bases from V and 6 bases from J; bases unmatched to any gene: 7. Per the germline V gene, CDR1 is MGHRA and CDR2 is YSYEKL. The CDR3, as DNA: TGCGCCAGCAGCCGAGGACTAGCGGGGGTAATTGATACGCAGTATTTT. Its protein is CASSRGLAGVIDTQYF.

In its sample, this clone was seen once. CDR3 DNA: TGTGCCTGGATGACAGGGGGACGTGGCTACACCTTC. Translation: CAWMTGGRGYTF. The genes are TRBV30 and TRBJ1-2; 9 positions match TRBD1. The V segment lost 4 bases and the J segment 7 bases; nucleotides outside the gene matches: 4. Germline V gives CDR1 GTSNPN, CDR2 SVGIG (reference sequence). The CDR3 is 12 amino acids.

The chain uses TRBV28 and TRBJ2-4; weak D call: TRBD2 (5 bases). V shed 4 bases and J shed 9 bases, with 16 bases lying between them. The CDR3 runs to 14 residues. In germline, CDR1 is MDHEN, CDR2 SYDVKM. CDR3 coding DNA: TGTGCCAGCAGTTCCCTATGGGAGTTAGGCATTCAGTACTTC. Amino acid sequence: CASSSLWELGIQYF.

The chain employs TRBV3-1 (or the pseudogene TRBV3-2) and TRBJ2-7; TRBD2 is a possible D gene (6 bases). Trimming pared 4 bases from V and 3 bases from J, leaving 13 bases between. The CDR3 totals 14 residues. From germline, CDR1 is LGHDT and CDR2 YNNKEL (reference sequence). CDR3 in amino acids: CASSPPQGLYEQYF. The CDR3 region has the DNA TGTGCCAGCAGCCCCCCCCAGGGACTCTACGAGCAGTACTTC.

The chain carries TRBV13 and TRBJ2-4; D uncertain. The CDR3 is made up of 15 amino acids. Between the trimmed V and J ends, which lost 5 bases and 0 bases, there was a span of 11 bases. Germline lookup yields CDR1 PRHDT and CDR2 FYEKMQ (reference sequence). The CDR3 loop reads CASSHRTLAKNIQYF. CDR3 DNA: TGTGCCAGCAGCCACAGAACGCTAGCCAAAAACATTCAGTACTTC.

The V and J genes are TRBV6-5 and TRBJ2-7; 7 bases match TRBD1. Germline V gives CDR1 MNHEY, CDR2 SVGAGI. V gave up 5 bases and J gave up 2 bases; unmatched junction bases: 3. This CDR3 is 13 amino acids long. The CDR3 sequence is CASSKDRPYEQYF. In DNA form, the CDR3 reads TGTGCCAGCAGTAAGGACAGGCCCTACGAGCAGTACTTC.

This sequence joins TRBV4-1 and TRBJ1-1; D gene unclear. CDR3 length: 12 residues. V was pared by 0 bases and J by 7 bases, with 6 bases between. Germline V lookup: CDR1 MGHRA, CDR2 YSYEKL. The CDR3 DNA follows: TGCGCCAGCAGCCAAGATCTAAGTGAAGCTTTCTTT. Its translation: CASSQDLSEAFF.

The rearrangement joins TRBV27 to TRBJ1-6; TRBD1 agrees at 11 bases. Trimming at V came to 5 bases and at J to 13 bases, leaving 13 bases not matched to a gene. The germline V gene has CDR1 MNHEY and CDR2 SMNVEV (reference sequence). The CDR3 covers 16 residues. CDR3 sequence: CASSPILRDRGSPLHF. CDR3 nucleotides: TGTGCCAGCAGTCCTATACTCCGGGACAGGGGGAGTCCCCTCCACTTT.

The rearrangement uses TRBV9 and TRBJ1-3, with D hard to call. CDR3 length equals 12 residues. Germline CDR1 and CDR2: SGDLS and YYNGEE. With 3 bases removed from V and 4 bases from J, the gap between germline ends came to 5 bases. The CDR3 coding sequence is TGTGCCAGCAGCGACTGGGGAAACACCATATATTTT. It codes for CASSDWGNTIYF.

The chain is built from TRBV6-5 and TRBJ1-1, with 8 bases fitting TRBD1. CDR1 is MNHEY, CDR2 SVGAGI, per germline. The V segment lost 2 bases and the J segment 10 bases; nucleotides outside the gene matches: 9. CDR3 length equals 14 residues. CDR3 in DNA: TGTGCCAGCAGTTACAATTCTCAGGGGGCGCGAGCTTTCTTT. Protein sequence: CASSYNSQGARAFF.

The CDR3 DNA is TGTGCCACACACCCAGCTGAGCGGGGGGTCTACAATGAGCAGTTCTTC. It codes for CATHPAERGVYNEQFF. The chain has TRBV15 and TRBJ2-1, with TRBD2 matching over 9 bases. CDR3 size: 16 residues. The V gene end was trimmed by 9 bases and the J gene end by 3 bases; junction bases not matched to a gene: 12. CDR1 LNHNV and CDR2 YYDKDF come from the germline V gene (reference sequence). Full variable domain (remainder filled in from reference TRBV15 and TRBJ2-1): DAMVIQNPRYQVTQFGKPVTLSCSQTLNHNVMYWYQQKSSQAPKLLFHYYDKDFNNEADTPDNFQSRRPNTSFCFLDIRSPGLGDTAMYLCATHPAERGVYNEQFFGPGTRLTVL.

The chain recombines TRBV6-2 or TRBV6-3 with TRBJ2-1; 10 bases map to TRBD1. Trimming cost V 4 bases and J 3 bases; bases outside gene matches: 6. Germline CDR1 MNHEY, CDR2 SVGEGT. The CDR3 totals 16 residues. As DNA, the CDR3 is TGTGCCAGCAGTTTCCAGACAGGGGGCGACTACAATGAGCAGTTCTTC. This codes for CASSFQTGGDYNEQFF.